This T cell receptor beta chain was obtained from a study of graft-versus-host responses after intestinal transplantation. Using immunoSEQ multiplex PCR, the repertoire was profiled, and TCRdb retains in-frame clones only, with some absent. Here the sample spans nearly 20,000 clones, 86% being singletons. The CDR3 runs 16 residues. Germline CDR1 and CDR2: SQVTM and ANQGSEA. V dropped 7 bases and J dropped 6; count of bases not matched to a gene: 17. This clone was seen more than once but under ten times. V is TRBV29-1 and J is TRBJ2-1; 8 bases are a match to TRBD2. This receptor was taken from a human patient who received an intestinal transplant, so some T cells may come from the graft donor. This material consisted of PBMCs, taken around 230 days after intestinal transplant. The CDR3 loop reads CSAIPGLDGRGNEQFF. As DNA, the CDR3 is TGCAGCGCAATACCGGGACTAGATGGAAGGGGCAATGAGCAGTTCTTC.